This T cell receptor beta chain was profiled in a study of vaccination effects on CD4 cells after COVID-19. TCRdb's table, derived via immunoSEQ multiplex PCR, lists solely in-frame clones and lacks some. The repertoire has 67,000 or so clones, roughly 70% of them found once; the top ten carry approximately 3.7%. Before sequencing took place, the ViraFEST assay used viral peptide pools to expand antigen-specific CD4+ T cells. Upon completion of about 10 days in culture, CD4+ T cells were isolated. Previously uninfected by SARS-CoV-2, the vaccine recipients also showed negative nucleocapsid antibodies. The CDR3 extends over 16 amino acids. The germline V and J ends were trimmed by 3 bases and 0 bases, with 12 bases remaining between them. Germline loops: CDR1 KGHSH, CDR2 LQKENI. About this clone: Its antigen remains unidentified.

This sequence was found in a human donor who received a COVID-19 vaccine. Sample: CD4+ T cells from PBMCs cultured with HCoV-OC43 spike peptides, taken before COVID-19 vaccination. Subset defined: HCoV-OC43 spike overlapping peptide pool stimulation. The rearrangement joins TRBV18 to TRBJ1-5; D is unclear. The CDR3 loop is CASSPKRGDSNQPQHF. The CDR3 nucleotides read TGTGCCAGCTCACCTAAAAGAGGTGATAGCAATCAGCCCCAGCATTTT.